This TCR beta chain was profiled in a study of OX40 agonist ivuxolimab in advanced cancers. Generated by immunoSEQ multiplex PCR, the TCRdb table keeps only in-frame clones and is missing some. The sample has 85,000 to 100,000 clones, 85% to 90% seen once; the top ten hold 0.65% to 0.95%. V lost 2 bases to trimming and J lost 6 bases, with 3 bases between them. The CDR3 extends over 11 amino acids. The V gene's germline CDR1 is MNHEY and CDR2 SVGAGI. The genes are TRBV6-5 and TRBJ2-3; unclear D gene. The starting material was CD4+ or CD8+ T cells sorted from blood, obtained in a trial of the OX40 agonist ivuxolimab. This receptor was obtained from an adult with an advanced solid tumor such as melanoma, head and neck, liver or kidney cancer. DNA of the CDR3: TGTGCCAGCAGTTACATCGATACGCAGTATTTT. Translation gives CASSYIDTQYF.